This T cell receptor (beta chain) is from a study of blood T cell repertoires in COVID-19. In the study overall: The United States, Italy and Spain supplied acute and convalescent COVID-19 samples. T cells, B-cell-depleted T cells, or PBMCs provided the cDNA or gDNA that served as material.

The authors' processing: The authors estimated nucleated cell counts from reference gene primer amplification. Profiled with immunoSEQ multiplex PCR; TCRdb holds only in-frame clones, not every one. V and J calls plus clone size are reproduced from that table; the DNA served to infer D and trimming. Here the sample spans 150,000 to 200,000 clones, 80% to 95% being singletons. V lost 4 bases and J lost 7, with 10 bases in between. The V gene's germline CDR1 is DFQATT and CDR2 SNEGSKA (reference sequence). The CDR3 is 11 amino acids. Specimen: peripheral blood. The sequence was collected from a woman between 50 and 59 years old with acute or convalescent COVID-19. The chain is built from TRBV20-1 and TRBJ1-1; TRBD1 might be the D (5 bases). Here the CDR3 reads CSAKGVGEAFF. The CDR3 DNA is TGCAGTGCTAAAGGGGTGGGTGAAGCTTTCTTT.